Presented here are 25 T cell receptor beta chains from one specimen sequenced in a study (dated by TCRdb to the early 2020s). The library was obtained by the immunoSEQ multiplex PCR assay. TCRdb took this table from immuneACCESS and kept in-frame rearrangements with V and J called. Such tables lack part of the clones; where checked against another copy, unresolved V genes explain under half of the gap, and the rest is unexplained. The sample data list approximately 70,000 clones, and approximately 92% of these were observed just once. In total, the top ten clones hold roughly 4% of the sample. Input material: PBMCs. All receptors derive from a man aged 35-49 years with rheumatoid arthritis.

Here the CDR3 reads CASSLVNEQFF. In DNA, the CDR3 is TGTGCCAGCAGCTTAGTCAATGAGCAGTTCTTC. V and J are TRBV7-2 and TRBJ2-1; D unresolved. This CDR3 region has 11 residues. CDR1 is SGHTA and CDR2 is FQGNSA in the germline V gene. V shed 1 base and J shed 6 bases, with 1 base lying between them.

The rearrangement links TRBV6-5 to TRBJ1-2, with D tentatively TRBD1 (5 bases). The CDR3 sequence is 14 residues long. Germline CDR1 is MNHEY and CDR2 is SVGAGI. The germline V and J ends were trimmed by 8 bases and 0 bases, with 13 bases remaining between them. The CDR3 DNA follows: TGTGCCAGCGGGGCTGGCCGGACTAACTATGGCTACACCTTC. Amino acid sequence: CASGAGRTNYGYTF.

The CDR3 DNA sequence: TGTGCCAGCAGTTCCCCCGCCCGGGAGACCCAGTACTTC. Its protein is CASSSPARETQYF. This chain uses TRBV27 with TRBJ2-5; the D is unclear. This CDR3 is built from 13 residues. The germline V gene encodes CDR1 MNHEY and CDR2 SMNVEV (reference sequence). V was cut by 4 bases and J by 5 bases, with 11 bases left in between.

This chain uses TRBV24-1 with TRBJ2-1; 7 nucleotides agree with TRBD2. The ends lost 8 bases at V and 7 bases at J; junction bases unmatched: 7. This CDR3 is 13 amino acids long. Germline CDR1 reads KGHDR; CDR2 reads SFDVKD. CDR3 DNA: TGTGCCACCATGGGGGAGGGACTAAATGAGCAGTTCTTC. Its protein is CATMGEGLNEQFF.

This chain connects TRBV7-2 to TRBJ2-3; 7 nucleotides match TRBD1. This CDR3 is built from 14 residues. J gave up 4 bases and V 1 base, and 2 bases lay outside the gene matches. CDR1 and CDR2 from the germline V gene are SGHTA and FQGNSA. The CDR3 nucleotides are TGTGCCAGCAGCTTAGGCACAGGGGCAGATACGCAGTATTTT. As protein: CASSLGTGADTQYF.

The chain employs TRBV3-1 (or the pseudogene TRBV3-2) and TRBJ1-1, with D uncertain. Trimming pared 0 bases from V and 10 bases from J, leaving 9 bases between. The germline gives CDR1 LGHDT, CDR2 YNNKEL (reference sequence). The CDR3 is made up of 12 amino acids. This chain's CDR3 is CASSQEPLLAFF. Here the CDR3 DNA reads TGTGCCAGCAGCCAAGAACCTCTTTTAGCTTTCTTT.

The chain joins TRBV12-3 or TRBV12-4 to TRBJ2-7; weak D call: TRBD1 (6 bases). V was shortened by 9 bases and J by 3 bases, with 12 bases between the two germline ends. The CDR3 is 12 amino acids. Here the CDR3 reads CASAGQLYEQYF. The CDR3 nucleotides read TGTGCCAGTGCCGGACAGCTCTACGAGCAGTACTTC.

This sequence joins TRBV6-5 and TRBJ2-4; D is unresolved. This CDR3 region has 16 residues. Trimming removed 0 bases from V and 2 bases from J, with 11 bases in between. Germline CDR1 is MNHEY and CDR2 is SVGAGI. In nucleotides, the CDR3 is TGTGCCAGCAGTTACTCAGAAGGGTCGTCCAAAAACATTCAGTACTTC. As protein: CASSYSEGSSKNIQYF.

The chain carries TRBV5-4 and TRBJ2-7, with TRBD1 as a possible D gene (6 bases). The CDR3 runs to 16 residues. The germline V gene has CDR1 SGHNT and CDR2 YYREEE (reference sequence). The V and J ends lost 2 bases and 0 bases respectively, with 15 bases between them. The CDR3 bases are TGTGCCAGCAGCTTAACTGGACAGCCAAGCTCCTACGAGCAGTACTTC. Protein: CASSLTGQPSSYEQYF.

This chain joins TRBV29-1 and TRBJ1-5, with no clear D. CDR1 is SQVTM and CDR2 is ANQGSEA in the germline V gene. There are 16 residues in the CDR3. Trimming stripped 3 bases from V and 0 bases from J, with 15 bases between. The CDR3 sequence: CSVESYGSNSNQPQHF. The CDR3 DNA is TGCAGCGTTGAGTCTTACGGCAGCAATAGCAATCAGCCCCAGCATTTT.

The rearrangement links TRBV18 to TRBJ1-2, with a weak D call TRBD1 (6 bases). The CDR3 has 14 residues. Germline assignment: CDR1 KGHSH and CDR2 LQKENI. Trimming removed 3 bases from V and 4 bases from J, with 12 bases in between. The CDR3 loop is CASSPTGQPYGYTF. CDR3 DNA sequence: TGTGCCAGCTCACCTACGGGACAACCCTATGGCTACACCTTC.

This chain uses TRBV7-2 with TRBJ1-1; D perhaps matches TRBD1 (5 bases). The CDR3 has 15 residues. CDR1 SGHTA and CDR2 FQGNSA come from the germline V gene. Trimming left V 3 bases short and J 4 bases short, with 15 bases between. CDR3 nucleotide sequence: TGTGCCAGCAGCTTTTTCGGGACGCGAGGCACTGAAGCTTTCTTT. Protein: CASSFFGTRGTEAFF. The variable domain in full, with the rest retrieved from reference TRBV7-2 and TRBJ1-1, is GAGVSQSPSNKVTEKGKDVELRCDPISGHTALYWYRQSLGQGLEFLIYFQGNSAPDKSGLPSDRFSAERTGGSVSTLTIQRTQQEDSAVYLCASSFFGTRGTEAFFGQGTRLTVV.

The chain carries TRBV6-2 or TRBV6-3 and TRBJ1-4; tentatively, D is TRBD1 (5 bases). This CDR3 has 15 amino acids. The germline CDR1 and CDR2 sequences are MNHEY and SVGEGT. V was trimmed by 5 bases and J by 5 bases, leaving 15 bases between them. As DNA, the CDR3 is TGTGCCAGCAGTCACATCCGGGACGGGAATGAAAAACTGTTTTTT. Translating it yields CASSHIRDGNEKLFF.

DNA for the CDR3: TGTGCCAGCAGTGGGACAGGGGCACAGATCGGCTACACCTTC. It is translated as CASSGTGAQIGYTF. The chain employs TRBV25-1 and TRBJ1-2; TRBD1 agrees at 9 bases. The V and J ends lost 4 bases and 8 bases, in that order; junction bases with no gene match: 8. Germline V CDR1 and CDR2: MGHDK, SYGVNS. The CDR3 runs to 14 residues.

V is TRBV6-6 and J is TRBJ1-1; no clear D. V gave up 6 bases and J gave up 0 bases, with 5 bases separating them. Germline values: CDR1 MNHNY, CDR2 SVGAGI (reference sequence). The CDR3 extends over 12 amino acids. CDR3 nucleotides: TGTGCCAGCAGGCGACTGAACACTGAAGCTTTCTTT. Its translation: CASRRLNTEAFF.

The genes are TRBV6-5 and TRBJ2-7; tentative D call: TRBD1 (6 bases). The CDR3 sequence is 15 residues long. V lost 6 bases, J lost 0 bases, and 15 bases lay in between. Germline V CDR1 and CDR2: MNHEY, SVGAGI. For the CDR3, the DNA is TGTGCCAGCAGGCCAATACAGGGATACTCCTACGAGCAGTACTTC. This gives the protein CASRPIQGYSYEQYF.

This chain links TRBV3-1 (or the pseudogene TRBV3-2) with TRBJ2-1, with a possible D match to TRBD2 (5 bases). Germline lookup yields CDR1 LGHDT and CDR2 YNNKEL (reference sequence). Between the trimmed V and J ends, which lost 4 bases and 0 bases, there was a span of 10 bases. This CDR3 contains 15 residues. CDR3 sequence: CASSPSRSSYNEQFF. The CDR3 DNA sequence: TGTGCCAGCAGCCCTAGCCGCAGCTCCTACAATGAGCAGTTCTTC.

The J gene is TRBJ2-7, the V gene TRBV5-1, with D tentatively TRBD1 or TRBD2 (5 bases each). The germline gives CDR1 SGHRS, CDR2 YFSETQ. The CDR3 has 13 residues. Trimming took off 4 bases at V and 3 bases at J, with 11 bases between the two ends. CDR3 residues: CASSLGDLYEQYF. The CDR3, as DNA: TGCGCCAGCAGCCTCGGGGACCTCTACGAGCAGTACTTC. The full variable domain, completed using reference TRBV5-1 and TRBJ2-7, is KAGVTQTPRYLIKTRGQQVTLSCSPISGHRSVSWYQQTPGQGLQFLFEYFSETQRNKGNFPGRFSGRQFSNSRSEMNVSTLELGDSALYLCASSLGDLYEQYFGPGTRLTVT.

V usage is TRBV21-1 and J usage is TRBJ2-7. TRBV21-1 is given as a pseudogene. The CDR3 has 13 residues. For the CDR3, the DNA is TGTGCCAGCAGCGCCCGGGCCTTCTACGAGCAGTACTTC. Its translation: CASSARAFYEQYF.

Remarks on this clone: Distinct nucleotide sequences in the sample also encode this CDR3. V usage is TRBV5-1 and J usage is TRBJ2-2, with 11 nucleotides matching TRBD2. Germline trimming cut 0 bases from V and 2 bases from J; bases unmatched to any gene: 0. The CDR3 spans 16 residues. Per germline, CDR1 SGHRS and CDR2 YFSETQ. In nucleotides, the CDR3 is TGCGCCAGCAGCTTGGGACTAGCGGGAAACACCGGGGAGCTGTTTTTT. This translates into CASSLGLAGNTGELFF.

The chain uses TRBV6-5 and TRBJ2-7; 10 nucleotides line up with TRBD1. The germline gives CDR1 MNHEY, CDR2 SVGAGI. There are 15 residues in the CDR3. The V segment lost 6 bases and the J segment 3 bases; nucleotides outside the gene matches: 8. The CDR3, as DNA: TGTGCCAGCAGACAAGACAGGGGGCAAAACTACGAGCAGTACTTC. This gives the protein CASRQDRGQNYEQYF.

There are a few counts of this clone. The V and J genes are TRBV4-2 and TRBJ2-7, with D possibly matching TRBD1 (5 bases). The V gene lost 0 bases and the J gene lost 4 bases, with 16 bases spanning the gap. Germline V gene lookup returns CDR1 LGHNA and CDR2 YNFKEQ. CDR3 length: 16 residues. CDR3 DNA sequence: TGTGCCAGCAGCCAAGAGCGCAGGGCAGGTTCGTACGAGCAGTACTTC. Translating it yields CASSQERRAGSYEQYF.

The chain carries TRBV5-1 and TRBJ2-3; 12 bases align to TRBD2. There are 17 residues in the CDR3. Germline trimming cut 4 bases from V and 0 bases from J; bases unmatched to any gene: 6. In germline, CDR1 is SGHRS, CDR2 YFSETQ. The CDR3 here is CASSQGLAGTSTDTQYF. The CDR3 DNA is TGCGCCAGCAGCCAGGGACTAGCGGGTACTAGCACAGATACGCAGTATTTT.

V usage is TRBV19 and J usage is TRBJ1-4; no clear D. Germline V CDR1 and CDR2: LNHDA, SQIVND (reference sequence). This CDR3 has 12 amino acids. V lost 6 bases and J lost 7, with 9 bases in between. The CDR3 spells CASRGKVEKLFF. As DNA, the CDR3 is TGTGCCAGTAGGGGTAAAGTTGAAAAACTGTTTTTT.

The J gene is TRBJ2-1, the V gene TRBV2, with 13 bases matching TRBD2. The CDR3 runs 20 residues. Trimming removed 7 bases from V and 2 bases from J; junction bases left unmatched: 17. CDR1 is SNHLY and CDR2 is FYNNEI in the germline V gene. Written as DNA, the CDR3 is TGTGCCAGCACAATCCCTGGACTAGCGGGAGCTTCGGTTCCCTACAATGAGCAGTTCTTC. It encodes CASTIPGLAGASVPYNEQFF.